The clone carrying this T cell receptor (beta chain) was seen repeatedly, ten times or more. Its specificity is unknown. TCRdb ran MiXCR on the PCR reads. Here the sample spans 30,000 to 35,000 clones, more than 15% being singletons. This CDR3 is 15 amino acids long. Germline assignment: CDR1 SGHAT and CDR2 FQDESV (reference sequence). Trimming pared 2 bases from V and 9 bases from J, leaving 18 bases between. No patient received treatment before thyroid surgery. The data stem from a study of metastatic and nonmetastatic thyroid tumors. Study-level points and caveats: Malignant tumors reportedly showed significantly higher TCR beta diversity than benign nodules in both blood and tumor.

This sequence was found in a female donor with papillary thyroid cancer or a benign thyroid nodule (not recorded which). Some clones in this sample may be carry-over from other donors' samples. This chain uses TRBV11-1 with TRBJ2-3; D tentatively reads TRBD1 or TRBD2 (5 bases each). Sample: blood. This CDR3 reads CASSLFGTRALTQYF. The CDR3 DNA is TGTGCCAGCAGCTTATTCGGGACCCGAGCATTGACGCAGTATTTT.